One and the same sample provided the 30 T cell receptor beta chains below, sequenced in a study of cytomegalovirus exposure and HLA in healthy donors. PCR amplification relied on 60 Vbeta primers (plus 13 Jbeta primers). Data came from immunoSEQ multiplex PCR; TCRdb stores just in-frame clones and leaves some out. The sample records more than 150,000 clones, roughly 80% being singletons. The sequencing input was PBMCs. Receptors were obtained from a girl between 10 and 17 years old in good health and CMV-seropositive.

The chain is built from TRBV11-2 and TRBJ2-7, with TRBD2 matching over 8 bases. J gave up 5 bases and V 5 bases, and 2 bases lay outside the gene matches. Germline values: CDR1 SGHAT, CDR2 FQNNGV. The CDR3 totals 12 residues. CDR3 bases: TGTGCCAGCAGCCGAGCGGGGGACGAGCAGTACTTC. The encoded protein is CASSRAGDEQYF.

V usage is TRBV28 and J usage is TRBJ1-5, with unresolved D. V was cut by 6 bases and J by 4 bases, with 13 bases left in between. The CDR3 length is 14 residues. Germline loops: CDR1 MDHEN, CDR2 SYDVKM. CDR3 region: CASSPGLGNQPQHF. For the CDR3, the DNA is TGTGCCAGCAGCCCAGGACTTGGGAATCAGCCCCAGCATTTT.

The CDR3 DNA reads TGTGCCAGCAGCTTACAGGAAACCTCCTACAATGAGCAGTTCTTC. This translates into CASSLQETSYNEQFF. The rearrangement uses TRBV7-6 and TRBJ2-1; no clear D. The germline gives CDR1 SGHVS, CDR2 FNYEAQ. The CDR3 length is 15 residues. Trimming pared 2 bases from V and 0 bases from J, leaving 8 bases between.

The rearrangement joins TRBV7-9 to TRBJ2-7; TRBD2 aligns across 10 bases. Germline CDR1 is SEHNR and CDR2 is FQNEAQ (reference sequence). Trimming took 5 bases from V and 3 from J; bases not matched to a gene: 4. The CDR3 consists of 14 residues. The CDR3 loop is CASSKLAGLYEQYF. As DNA, the CDR3 is TGTGCCAGCAGCAAACTAGCGGGACTCTACGAGCAGTACTTC. The whole variable domain, remainder taken from reference TRBV7-9 and TRBJ2-7, is DTGVSQNPRHKITKRGQNVTFRCDPISEHNRLYWYRQTLGQGPEFLTYFQNEAQLEKSRLLSDRFSAERPKGSFSTLEIQRTEQGDSAMYLCASSKLAGLYEQYFGPGTRLTVT.

This sequence joins TRBV27 and TRBJ1-4; no firm D call. Trimming left V 6 bases short and J 4 bases short, with 18 bases between. The CDR3 spans 16 residues. The germline CDR1 and CDR2 sequences are MNHEY and SMNVEV (reference sequence). DNA of the CDR3: TGTGCCAGCAGCTTTTACAACAACCCCATTAATGAAAAACTGTTTTTT. Its protein is CASSFYNNPINEKLFF.

J is TRBJ1-2 and V is TRBV27, with D tentatively TRBD1 (5 bases). Germline V gene data show CDR1 as MNHEY and CDR2 as SMNVEV (reference sequence). Trimming stripped 4 bases from V and 8 bases from J, with 11 bases between. The CDR3 contains 12 residues. The chain's CDR3 is CASSSQGLGYTF. Written as DNA, the CDR3 is TGTGCCAGCAGTTCGCAGGGATTAGGCTACACCTTC.

The V call is TRBV10-3, the J call TRBJ2-7; 9 nucleotides agree with TRBD2. Germline V CDR1 and CDR2: ENHRY, SYGVKD. J gave up 2 bases and V 5 bases, and 10 bases lay outside the gene matches. This CDR3 spans 16 amino acids. For the CDR3, the DNA is TGTGCCATCAGTTCCAGGACTAGCGAGACCCCCTACGAGCAGTACTTC. Its translation is CAISSRTSETPYEQYF.

This clone was counted a few times. The chain couples TRBV6-5 to TRBJ1-6, with 8 bases matching TRBD1. With 2 bases clipped from V and 7 bases from J, the junction kept 1 base outside the gene matches. The CDR3 has 14 amino acids. Germline V gene lookup returns CDR1 MNHEY and CDR2 SVGAGI. The CDR3 is CASSYGQGNSPLHF. In DNA, the CDR3 is TGTGCCAGCAGTTACGGACAGGGAAATTCACCCCTCCACTTT.

The chain's CDR3 is CSPRSAYEQYF. Here the CDR3 DNA reads TGCAGTCCCCGCAGTGCCTACGAGCAGTACTTC. The chain combines TRBV20-1 with TRBJ2-7; no firm D call. V was clipped by 8 bases and J by 2 bases, with 10 bases between them. This CDR3 spans 11 amino acids. Germline V lookup: CDR1 DFQATT, CDR2 SNEGSKA (reference sequence).

This clone was seen once. The chain combines TRBV7-2 with TRBJ1-2, with 10 bases fitting TRBD1. Looked up from germline, CDR1 is SGHTA and CDR2 is FQGNSA. CDR3 length equals 13 residues. Unmatched junction bases numbered 4, after V lost 5 bases and J lost 7 bases. The CDR3 DNA reads TGTGCCAGCAGCACGCGGGACAGGGGTGGCTACACCTTC. This codes for CASSTRDRGGYTF. Based on the CDR3 plus reference TRBV7-2 and TRBJ1-2, the full variable domain is GAGVSQSPSNKVTEKGKDVELRCDPISGHTALYWYRQSLGQGLEFLIYFQGNSAPDKSGLPSDRFSAERTGGSVSTLTIQRTQQEDSAVYLCASSTRDRGGYTFGSGTRLTVV.

This chain links TRBV11-1 with TRBJ2-3, with 9 nucleotides matching TRBD1. This CDR3 region has 17 residues. CDR1 SGHAT and CDR2 FQDESV come from the germline V gene (reference sequence). V dropped 5 bases and J dropped 4; count of bases not matched to a gene: 13. The CDR3 DNA sequence: TGTGCCAGCAGCCCTGGACAGGGGAAAGTAGCGGCAGATACGCAGTATTTT. Translation gives CASSPGQGKVAADTQYF.

The V and J genes are TRBV10-3 and TRBJ1-1; TRBD1 might be the D (6 bases). V lost 0 bases, J lost 2 bases, and 10 bases lay in between. CDR3 size: 15 residues. CDR1 ENHRY and CDR2 SYGVKD come from the germline V gene. CDR3 coding DNA: TGTGCCATCAGTGAGTCATCAGGGGTTAACACTGAAGCTTTCTTT. Translating gives CAISESSGVNTEAFF.

This chain joins TRBV5-1 and TRBJ2-2; 9 bases are shared with TRBD1. J gave up 7 bases and V 7 bases, and 8 bases lay outside the gene matches. The germline CDR1 and CDR2 sequences are SGHRS and YFSETQ. The CDR3 is 14 amino acids. CDR3 residues: CASCRTGAGGELFF. The DNA of the CDR3 is TGCGCCAGCTGCCGGACAGGGGCAGGCGGGGAGCTGTTTTTT.

CDR3 DNA sequence: TGTGCCAGCAGCCGCGCTACGGACAGTAACAATCAGCCCCAGCATTTT. Translation: CASSRATDSNNQPQHF. The gene calls are TRBV5-8 and TRBJ1-5; perhaps TRBD1 as D (6 bases). Germline assignment: CDR1 SGHTS and CDR2 YDEGEE. Trimming cost V 4 bases and J 3 bases, with 17 bases left between them. The CDR3 sequence is 16 residues long.

The chain is built from TRBV27 and TRBJ2-7, with 7 positions matching TRBD1. Germline V gene data show CDR1 as MNHEY and CDR2 as SMNVEV (reference sequence). This CDR3 is 14 amino acids long. The trim removed 3 bases at V and 4 bases at J, leaving 6 bases unmatched. CDR3 in amino acids: CASSFPGQEYEQYF. The CDR3 nucleotides are TGTGCCAGCAGTTTCCCCGGACAGGAATACGAGCAGTACTTC.

The chain recombines TRBV30 with TRBJ2-5; the D gene is possibly TRBD2 (6 bases). CDR3 length equals 14 residues. V was pared by 2 bases and J by 5 bases, with 15 bases between. Germline lookup yields CDR1 GTSNPN and CDR2 SVGIG (reference sequence). The CDR3 coding sequence is TGTGCCTGGAGTCTTCCGGGGGTAAGGGAGACCCAGTACTTC. Translated: CAWSLPGVRETQYF.

This clone was found once. The CDR3 reads CASSLDRGRQYF. The DNA for the CDR3 is TGCGCCAGCAGCTTGGACAGGGGGCGGCAGTACTTC. The chain carries TRBV5-1 and TRBJ2-7; 9 bases align to TRBD1. The trim removed 0 bases at V and 9 bases at J, leaving 1 base unmatched. Germline assignment: CDR1 SGHRS and CDR2 YFSETQ. The CDR3 length is 12 residues.

This clone was observed a few times. The chain has TRBV2 and TRBJ1-2; 11 bases line up with TRBD1. J was trimmed by 8 bases and V by 4 bases; bases with no gene match: 9. Germline V gives CDR1 SNHLY, CDR2 FYNNEI. The CDR3 totals 15 residues. The CDR3 DNA reads TGTGCCAGCAGTGTAGGACAGGGGGCCGGTCAAGGCTACACCTTC. Encoded protein: CASSVGQGAGQGYTF. Filled out from reference TRBV2 and TRBJ1-2, the complete variable domain reads EPEVTQTPSHQVTQMGQEVILRCVPISNHLYFYWYRQILGQKVEFLVSFYNNEISEKSEIFDDQFSVERPDGSNFTLKIRSTKLEDSAMYFCASSVGQGAGQGYTFGSGTRLTVV.

The chain links TRBV6-5 to TRBJ2-7; tentative D call: TRBD2 (6 bases). Trimming removed 6 bases at V and 7 bases at J, with 16 bases between. The germline V gene has CDR1 MNHEY and CDR2 SVGAGI. The CDR3 is made up of 13 amino acids. The CDR3 nucleotides are TGTGCCAGCAGCTTCGGAGGGCCGGGGGAGCAGTACTTC. Translation: CASSFGGPGEQYF.

This clone was detected only a few times. The chain has TRBV6-6 and TRBJ2-7, with 10 bases that match TRBD1. This CDR3 contains 13 residues. The V segment lost 5 bases and the J segment 3 bases; nucleotides outside the gene matches: 1. Germline V lookup: CDR1 MNHNY, CDR2 SVGAGI (reference sequence). In DNA, the CDR3 is TGTGCCAGCAGTCGGGACAGGGGCTACGAGCAGTACTTC. Protein: CASSRDRGYEQYF.

This chain links TRBV27 with TRBJ2-1, with 7 bases fitting TRBD2. The CDR3 totals 14 residues. Germline-derived CDR1 and CDR2 are MNHEY and SMNVEV (reference sequence). V was clipped by 3 bases and J by 6 bases; unmatched bases: 5. CDR3 in amino acids: CASSFERESNEQFF. For the CDR3, the DNA is TGTGCCAGCAGTTTTGAGCGGGAAAGCAATGAGCAGTTCTTC.

The CDR3 nucleotides read TGTGCCAGCAGCGTAGGAGGCGGGAACTCCTACAATGAGCAGTTCTTC. Protein: CASSVGGGNSYNEQFF. The V and J genes are TRBV9 and TRBJ2-1; perhaps TRBD2 as D (6 bases). V was shortened by 0 bases and J by 0 bases, with 10 bases between the two germline ends. Germline assignment: CDR1 SGDLS and CDR2 YYNGEE. The CDR3 totals 16 residues.

Written as DNA, the CDR3 is TGTGCCAGTAGTCCCCGAACAGGGGTTGTAACTGAAGCTTTCTTT. Its translation is CASSPRTGVVTEAFF. This chain connects TRBV19 to TRBJ1-1; 7 bases match TRBD1. The CDR3 is made up of 15 amino acids. Germline CDR1 LNHDA, CDR2 SQIVND (reference sequence). After removal of 5 bases from V and 5 bases from J, the junction contained 11 bases not matched to a gene.

The rearrangement joins TRBV5-6 to TRBJ2-7; 8 nucleotides align to TRBD2. The germline gives CDR1 SGHDT, CDR2 YYEEEE. V shed 4 bases and J 7 bases; nucleotides not matched to a gene: 13. This CDR3 spans 15 amino acids. The CDR3 DNA sequence: TGTGCCAGCAGCCCCCGGGGGGGGTTCGGGAAGGAGCAGTACTTC. Its translation is CASSPRGGFGKEQYF.

V usage is TRBV5-6 and J usage is TRBJ1-2; D call uncertain. Germline V gives CDR1 SGHDT, CDR2 YYEEEE. Trimming stripped 4 bases from V and 2 bases from J, with 12 bases between. The CDR3 extends over 14 amino acids. The CDR3 here is CASSPQTRNYGYTF. The CDR3 bases are TGTGCCAGCAGCCCCCAGACTAGGAACTATGGCTACACCTTC.

The V and J genes are TRBV6-1 and TRBJ2-3; 9 positions match TRBD1. CDR1 and CDR2 from the germline V gene are MNHNS and SASEGT. J was trimmed by 2 bases and V by 2 bases; bases with no gene match: 11. The CDR3 sequence is 18 residues long. Written as DNA, the CDR3 is TGTGCCAGCAGTGAACGGGTAGGGACAGGGTTTCACACAGATACGCAGTATTTT. Translation: CASSERVGTGFHTDTQYF.

This clone was seen only a few times. The V gene is TRBV6-4, the J gene TRBJ2-1; the D gene is possibly TRBD2 (6 bases). This CDR3 contains 13 residues. Between the trimmed V and J ends, which lost 6 bases and 9 bases, there was a span of 15 bases. The V gene's germline CDR1 is MRHNA and CDR2 SNTAGT. The CDR3 DNA sequence: TGTGCCAGCAGCCCCGGGGGAGGAAGTGAGCAGTTCTTC. This codes for CASSPGGGSEQFF.

The chain is built from TRBV7-4 and TRBJ1-3; 7 bases agree with TRBD1. The CDR3 is made up of 16 amino acids. The V gene end was trimmed by 1 base and the J gene end by 0 bases; junction bases not matched to a gene: 3. In germline, CDR1 is SGHVT, CDR2 SQSDAQ. CDR3 amino acids: CASSLEDRNSGNTIYF. The CDR3, as DNA: TGTGCCAGCAGCTTAGAGGACAGGAACTCTGGAAACACCATATATTTT.

The chain joins TRBV9 to TRBJ2-1; 7 nucleotides agree with TRBD1. The CDR3 loop spans 13 amino acids. The germline gives CDR1 SGDLS, CDR2 YYNGEE. The trim removed 5 bases at V and 8 bases at J, leaving 7 bases unmatched. In nucleotides, the CDR3 is TGTGCCAGCAGTGAGACAGGGATCCATGAGCAGTTCTTC. It codes for CASSETGIHEQFF.

The chain carries TRBV10-3 and TRBJ2-7; a possible D gene is TRBD2 (5 bases). The CDR3 consists of 14 residues. The ends were cut back, 10 bases at V and 0 bases at J, with 16 bases in the middle. Per germline, CDR1 ENHRY and CDR2 SYGVKD. The CDR3 loop is CATLGSLSSYEQYF. The DNA for the CDR3 is TGTGCCACCCTAGGGAGCCTGAGCTCCTACGAGCAGTACTTC.